This T cell receptor beta chain was profiled in a study of shared T cell receptors in the human thymus. Germline V CDR1 and CDR2: ENHRY, SYGVKD. V lost 5 bases to trimming and J lost 4 bases; unmatched junction nucleotides: 15. The CDR3 contains 18 residues. Clones were sequenced by immunoSEQ multiplex PCR, and TCRdb holds only the in-frame ones, with some missing. The sample lists hundreds of thousands of clones; around 87% were seen once. This sample was shared with a second study, whose subject was human thymus T cells.

Sequences were obtained from thymocytes. The source of this sequence is a boy younger than two with a congenital heart defect. This chain joins TRBV10-3 and TRBJ2-1; 9 bases are a match to TRBD2. The CDR3: CAISPRGSGSFLYNEQFF. In DNA form, the CDR3 reads TGTGCCATCAGTCCCCGGGGTAGCGGGAGTTTCCTTTACAATGAGCAGTTCTTC.